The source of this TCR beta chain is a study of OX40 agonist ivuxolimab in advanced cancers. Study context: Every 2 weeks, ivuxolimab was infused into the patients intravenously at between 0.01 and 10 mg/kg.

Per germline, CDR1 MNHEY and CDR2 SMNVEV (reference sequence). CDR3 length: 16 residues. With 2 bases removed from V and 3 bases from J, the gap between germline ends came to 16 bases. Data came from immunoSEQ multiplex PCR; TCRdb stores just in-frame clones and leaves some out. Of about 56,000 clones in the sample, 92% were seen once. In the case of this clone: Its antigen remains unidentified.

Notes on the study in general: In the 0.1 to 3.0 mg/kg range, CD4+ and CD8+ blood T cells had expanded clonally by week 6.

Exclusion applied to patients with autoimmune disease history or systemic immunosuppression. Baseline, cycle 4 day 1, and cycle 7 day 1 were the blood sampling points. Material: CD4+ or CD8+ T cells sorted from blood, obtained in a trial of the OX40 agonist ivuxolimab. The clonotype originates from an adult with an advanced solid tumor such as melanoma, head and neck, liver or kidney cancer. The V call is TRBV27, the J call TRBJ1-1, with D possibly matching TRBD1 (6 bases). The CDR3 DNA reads TGTGCCAGCAGTTTAGCACAGGGCGTGACGTACACTGAAGCTTTCTTT. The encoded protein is CASSLAQGVTYTEAFF.